These 29 T cell receptor beta chains came from one sample sequenced in a study of blood T cell repertoires in COVID-19 (dated by TCRdb to 2020 to 2022). The receptor library was made with the immunoSEQ multiplex PCR assay. TCRdb mirrors the immuneACCESS table, restricted to in-frame sequences. Some clones are absent from its copies; in checked studies, under half trace to an unresolved V gene, and the reason for the others is unknown. This sample gives fewer than 250,000 clones in total; 84% of them show up just once. Of the sample, 5% to 6.5% is held by the ten largest clones. Sequencing was performed on peripheral blood. The receptors come from a woman in her seventies with active or convalescent COVID-19.

This clone appeared a single time. The chain combines TRBV29-1 with TRBJ2-5; 10 bases map to TRBD2. Germline CDR1 is SQVTM and CDR2 is ANQGSEA. The CDR3 is 14 amino acids. J was trimmed by 5 bases and V by 5 bases; bases with no gene match: 8. The CDR3 reads CSVKAGGPGETQYF. Here the CDR3 DNA reads TGCAGCGTTAAAGCGGGAGGGCCCGGGGAGACCCAGTACTTC.

The rearrangement joins TRBV6-5 to TRBJ1-6, with 10 bases aligning to TRBD1. The CDR3 has 14 amino acids. After removal of 6 bases from V and 10 bases from J, the junction contained 6 bases not matched to a gene. Germline V gene data show CDR1 as MNHEY and CDR2 as SVGAGI. The CDR3 DNA sequence: TGTGCCAGCAGGGCCCGGGACAGGGGCTCACCCCTCCACTTT. Amino acids: CASRARDRGSPLHF.

The rearrangement links TRBV6-5 to TRBJ2-7; 12 positions agree with TRBD2. The CDR3 has 15 residues. With 6 bases clipped from V and 3 bases from J, the junction kept 6 bases outside the gene matches. The germline CDR1 and CDR2 sequences are MNHEY and SVGAGI. The CDR3 spells CASRPRLAGVYEQYF. CDR3 DNA sequence: TGTGCCAGCAGACCAAGACTAGCGGGAGTCTACGAGCAGTACTTC.

This clone was detected only a few times. The gene calls are TRBV18 and TRBJ2-1; 10 bases match TRBD2. The CDR3 extends over 19 amino acids. Germline CDR1 KGHSH, CDR2 LQKENI. With 3 bases clipped from V and 6 bases from J, the junction kept 17 bases outside the gene matches. CDR3 residues: CASSPLGLAGARGGNEQFF. The CDR3 DNA reads as TGTGCCAGCTCACCCCTGGGGCTAGCGGGAGCCCGGGGAGGCAATGAGCAGTTCTTC.

The V and J genes are TRBV5-6 and TRBJ2-7; TRBD2 might be the D (5 bases). Looked up from germline, CDR1 is SGHDT and CDR2 is YYEEEE. The CDR3 spans 15 residues. Trimming shortened V by 4 bases and J by 6 bases, and 20 bases separated the two germline ends. The CDR3 nucleotides read TGTGCCAGCAGCCATGGATTGGACTTAACGGGCGAGCAGTACTTC. This gives the protein CASSHGLDLTGEQYF.

The chain combines TRBV5-4 with TRBJ2-7; 13 positions agree with TRBD2. This CDR3 comprises 15 residues. After removal of 4 bases from V and 2 bases from J, the junction contained 3 bases not matched to a gene. Germline assignment: CDR1 SGHNT and CDR2 YYREEE (reference sequence). CDR3 amino acids: CASSLGLAGAYEQYF. CDR3 bases: TGTGCCAGCAGCCTAGGACTAGCGGGAGCCTACGAGCAGTACTTC.

Only one count was recorded for this clone. The chain uses TRBV9 and TRBJ2-5, with 7 bases lining up with TRBD2. V lost 4 bases, J lost 4 bases, and 7 bases stayed unmatched. Germline V gives CDR1 SGDLS, CDR2 YYNGEE. The CDR3 extends over 14 amino acids. CDR3 bases: TGTGCCAGCAGCCCTGACGGGGGGATAGAGACCCAGTACTTC. Encoded protein: CASSPDGGIETQYF.

The V call is TRBV11-2, the J call TRBJ1-2, with D possibly matching TRBD1 (5 bases). This CDR3 spans 12 amino acids. V lost 5 bases to trimming and J lost 5 bases, with 9 bases between them. CDR1 is SGHAT and CDR2 is FQNNGV in the germline V gene. CDR3 loop: CASSPQGYGYTF. The CDR3 coding sequence is TGTGCCAGCAGCCCCCAGGGATATGGCTACACCTTC.

This chain connects TRBV15 to TRBJ1-4; the D gene is possibly TRBD1 (6 bases). CDR3 length equals 17 residues. Germline values: CDR1 LNHNV, CDR2 YYDKDF (reference sequence). V gave up 0 bases and J gave up 4 bases, with 15 bases separating them. In nucleotides, the CDR3 is TGTGCCACCAGCAGAGATTTAGGGGGGGCGATTAATGAAAAACTGTTTTTT. Protein: CATSRDLGGAINEKLFF.

This chain connects TRBV10-3 to TRBJ1-1; D gene uncertain. Germline CDR1 and CDR2: ENHRY and SYGVKD. The V and J ends lost 3 bases and 4 bases respectively, with 12 bases between them. The CDR3 has 14 amino acids. CDR3 bases: TGTGCCATCAGTGAACTATCGGGGTCCACTGAAGCTTTCTTT. It codes for CAISELSGSTEAFF.

The table lists this clone with a few counts. This chain connects TRBV5-1 to TRBJ2-2; 8 bases fit TRBD2. The CDR3 runs to 15 residues. Trimming took 3 bases from V and 5 from J; bases not matched to a gene: 6. Germline assignment: CDR1 SGHRS and CDR2 YFSETQ. This chain's CDR3 is CASSSSGSRTGELFF. The DNA for the CDR3 is TGCGCCAGCAGCTCAAGCGGGAGTAGGACCGGGGAGCTGTTTTTT.

J is TRBJ1-4 and V is TRBV28, with D maybe TRBD1 (5 bases). V dropped 5 bases and J dropped 8 bases, with 12 bases sitting between them. The CDR3 extends over 13 amino acids. CDR1 and CDR2 from the germline V gene are MDHEN and SYDVKM. The CDR3 protein is CASSVRQWEKLFF. Here the CDR3 DNA reads TGTGCCAGCAGTGTGAGACAGTGGGAAAAACTGTTTTTT.

This clone was recorded many times. The chain employs TRBV11-2 and TRBJ2-5, with a possible D match to TRBD1 (5 bases). The V end lost 0 bases, the J end lost 5 bases, and 10 bases lay between the germline ends. The CDR3 is 14 amino acids. Germline lookup yields CDR1 SGHAT and CDR2 FQNNGV. The CDR3 coding sequence is TGTGCCAGCAGCTTAGATGGGTGGGGCGAGACCCAGTACTTC. Its protein product is CASSLDGWGETQYF.

The chain recombines TRBV12-3 or TRBV12-4 with TRBJ1-5, with 7 bases aligning to TRBD1. This CDR3 has 13 amino acids. With V trimmed by 6 bases and J by 4 bases, 3 bases remained unmatched. As DNA, the CDR3 is TGTGCCAGCAGCCCGGGACAGAATCAGCCCCAGCATTTT. Protein: CASSPGQNQPQHF.

With respect to this clone: At one end, the junction sequence differs from germline, possibly due to a read error. V usage is TRBV5-1 and J usage is TRBJ1-6; D uncertain. CDR1 is SGHRS and CDR2 is YFSETQ in the germline V gene. The CDR3 runs 15 residues. The CDR3 reads CANSLAEEDSSPLHF. DNA for the CDR3: TGCGCCAACAGCTTGGCCGAGGAGGACTCGTCACCCCTCCACTTT. Full variable domain (missing parts from reference TRBV5-1 and TRBJ1-6): KAGVTQTPRYLIKTRGQQVTLSCSPISGHRSVSWYQQTPGQGLQFLFEYFSETQRNKGNFPGRFSGRQFSNSRSEMNVSTLELGDSALYLCANSLAEEDSSPLHFGNGTRLTVT.

This clone was detected once. The chain employs TRBV5-1 and TRBJ2-1, with TRBD2 identical over 9 bases. Trimming cost V 3 bases and J 6 bases; bases outside gene matches: 4. The CDR3 totals 14 residues. Germline assignment: CDR1 SGHRS and CDR2 YFSETQ. The CDR3 DNA is TGCGCCAGCAGCTCTAGCGGGACGACCAATGAGCAGTTCTTC. Residues: CASSSSGTTNEQFF.

The CDR3 nucleotides read TGTGCCAGCAGTCCCGGGAGCACGAACACTGAAGCTTTCTTT. This sequence encodes CASSPGSTNTEAFF. This chain uses TRBV6-5 with TRBJ1-1; D is ambiguous. Trimming left V 5 bases short and J 1 base short, with 11 bases between. The CDR3 has 14 amino acids. Germline CDR1 MNHEY, CDR2 SVGAGI.

This sequence joins TRBV5-5 and TRBJ2-2, with D possibly matching TRBD2 (7 bases). Trimming left V 7 bases short and J 5 bases short, with 9 bases between. Germline V gives CDR1 SGHKS, CDR2 YYEKEE (reference sequence). The CDR3 has 12 residues. The CDR3 coding sequence is TGTGCCAGCGGGAGGGGGACCGGGGAGCTGTTTTTT. Encoded protein: CASGRGTGELFF.

In its sample, this clone was seen a few times. At the DNA level, this CDR3 is encoded by other sequences in the same sample as well. The chain is built from TRBV24-1 and TRBJ2-7; 9 nucleotides line up with TRBD1. Per the germline V gene, CDR1 is KGHDR and CDR2 is SFDVKD. The J segment lost 5 bases and the V segment lost 9 bases, leaving 4 bases of the junction unmatched. This CDR3 comprises 12 residues. The chain's CDR3 is CATSDRGDEQYF. CDR3 sequence (DNA): TGTGCCACCTCGGACAGGGGAGACGAGCAGTACTTC.

The chain has TRBV19 and TRBJ1-2, with 10 bases lining up with TRBD1. V lost 5 bases and J lost 8; bases outside the gene matches: 8. This CDR3 spans 14 amino acids. Looked up from germline, CDR1 is LNHDA and CDR2 is SQIVND (reference sequence). CDR3 DNA: TGTGCCAGTAGTCCAGGGACAGGGGTCCACGGCTACACCTTC. This gives the protein CASSPGTGVHGYTF.

This clone was detected many times. The chain uses TRBV2 and TRBJ2-7, with TRBD2 as a possible D gene (5 bases). In germline, CDR1 is SNHLY, CDR2 FYNNEI. The length of the CDR3 is 15 residues. The germline V and J ends were trimmed by 6 bases and 7 bases, with 22 bases remaining between them. The CDR3 bases are TGTGCCAGCAGCACTTCCGGACGGATCACGGGGGAGCAGTACTTC. Translated: CASSTSGRITGEQYF.

The chain joins TRBV28 to TRBJ2-7; TRBD2 agrees at 8 bases. Losses at the gene ends were 3 bases for V and 2 bases for J; bases not matched to a gene: 15. The CDR3 has 18 residues. Germline V lookup: CDR1 MDHEN, CDR2 SYDVKM. The CDR3 region has the DNA TGTGCCAGCAGTTTCCCAAGGACTAGCAGGAGATCCCCCTACGAGCAGTACTTC. It encodes CASSFPRTSRRSPYEQYF.

This rearrangement joins TRBV14 to TRBJ2-3; 8 positions agree with TRBD2. V was clipped by 0 bases and J by 5 bases; unmatched bases: 7. Germline assignment: CDR1 SGHDN and CDR2 FVKESK. CDR3 size: 16 residues. The CDR3 nucleotides read TGTGCCAGCAGCCAAGATTGGGGACTAGTGGGAGATACGCAGTATTTT. Amino acids: CASSQDWGLVGDTQYF.

The rearrangement uses TRBV18 and TRBJ2-3; 11 bases match TRBD2. The junction had 8 bases not matched to a gene; V was cut back by 3 bases and J by 3 bases. CDR3 length equals 17 residues. Germline CDR1 is KGHSH and CDR2 is LQKENI. This chain's CDR3 is CASSPLPRLAGTDTQYF. In DNA, the CDR3 is TGTGCCAGCTCACCCCTACCCCGACTAGCGGGAACAGATACGCAGTATTTT.

This clone has a handful of counts. V gene TRBV7-3 combines with J gene TRBJ2-5, with D possibly TRBD2 on 6 matching bases. The CDR3 length is 13 residues. The V and J ends lost 2 bases and 7 bases respectively, with 11 bases between them. Looked up from germline, CDR1 is SGHTA and CDR2 is FQGTGA. CDR3 in amino acids: CASSLGGGGTQYF. As DNA, the CDR3 is TGTGCCAGCAGCTTAGGGGGAGGCGGGACCCAGTACTTC.

The V and J genes are TRBV19 and TRBJ1-1, with a weak D call TRBD1 (6 bases). The CDR3 runs to 13 residues. V lost 5 bases and J lost 5, with 12 bases in between. The germline CDR1 and CDR2 sequences are LNHDA and SQIVND (reference sequence). CDR3 nucleotides: TGTGCCAGTAGTTCACAGGGTTGGACTGAAGCTTTCTTT. Encoded protein: CASSSQGWTEAFF.

The chain links TRBV30 to TRBJ1-2, with D maybe TRBD1 (6 bases). The V gene lost 1 base and the J gene lost 8 bases, with 11 bases spanning the gap. Germline V gene lookup returns CDR1 GTSNPN and CDR2 SVGIG (reference sequence). The CDR3 length is 12 residues. CDR3 DNA: TGTGCCTGGAGTGCCAGGGGAAGCGGCTACACCTTC. The encoded protein is CAWSARGSGYTF.

CDR3 bases: TGTGCCAGCAGCTTGAGGCAGGGTGGTGAAAAACTGTTTTTT. Its protein product is CASSLRQGGEKLFF. The V call is TRBV5-6, the J call TRBJ1-4; possibly TRBD1 for D (5 bases). CDR1 is SGHDT and CDR2 is YYEEEE in the germline V gene. With 1 base removed from V and 7 bases from J, the gap between germline ends came to 11 bases. The CDR3 is made up of 14 amino acids.

This clone was recorded a few times. V and J are TRBV28 and TRBJ1-5; TRBD1 is a possible D gene (6 bases). In germline, CDR1 is MDHEN, CDR2 SYDVKM. The CDR3 length is 16 residues. The germline V and J ends were trimmed by 3 bases and 9 bases, with 21 bases remaining between them. CDR3 region: CASSFVSGAGARPQHF. DNA of the CDR3: TGTGCCAGCAGTTTTGTAAGTGGGGCAGGGGCGAGGCCCCAGCATTTT.